These 9 T cell receptor beta chains were sequenced from one sample in a study of T cell responses to AZD1222 COVID-19 vaccine. Clones were read by immunoSEQ multiplex PCR, and TCRdb kept only the in-frame ones, dropping some. The sample shows roughly 150,000 clones, 92% of them seen only once. Sequences were derived from peripheral blood, sampled 28 days after the second AZD1222 dose. The receptors stem from an adult who received the AZD1222 COVID-19 vaccine.

V is TRBV30 and J is TRBJ1-5, with D uncertain. With 6 bases removed from V and 7 bases from J, the gap between germline ends came to 13 bases. The CDR3 is 12 residues long. From germline, CDR1 is GTSNPN and CDR2 SVGIG (reference sequence). CDR3 residues: CACSSVGQPQHF. The CDR3 nucleotides are TGTGCCTGTTCGAGTGTGGGCCAGCCCCAGCATTTT.

This chain joins TRBV11-3 and TRBJ2-7; 8 positions agree with TRBD2. Germline V lookup: CDR1 SGHNT, CDR2 YENEEA. CDR3 length: 14 residues. V trimming: 5 bases; J trimming: 2 bases; junction bases outside the gene matches: 5. The CDR3 DNA follows: TGTGCCAGCAGCCTTAGCGGGAAACCCTACGAGCAGTACTTC. This codes for CASSLSGKPYEQYF.

CDR3 sequence: CSVEDAGGRRGYTF. In DNA, the CDR3 is TGCAGCGTTGAAGATGCGGGGGGGAGGCGCGGCTACACCTTC. The rearrangement links TRBV29-1 to TRBJ1-2, with D perhaps matching TRBD1 (5 bases). Deletions cut 0 bases from V and 8 bases from J, with 16 bases between. CDR1 is SQVTM, CDR2 ANQGSEA, per germline. The CDR3 is made up of 14 amino acids.

This chain connects TRBV18 to TRBJ2-5; 9 nucleotides line up with TRBD2. The trim removed 3 bases at V and 5 bases at J, leaving 1 base unmatched. CDR1 and CDR2 from the germline V gene are KGHSH and LQKENI. This CDR3 has 13 amino acids. The CDR3 reads CASSPREGETQYF. CDR3 nucleotides: TGTGCCAGCTCACCGCGGGAGGGGGAGACCCAGTACTTC.

DNA for the CDR3: TGCAGCGTTGGGCACAATGAGCAGTTCTTC. Translated, it gives CSVGHNEQFF. The genes are TRBV29-1 and TRBJ2-1, with D hard to call. From germline, CDR1 is SQVTM and CDR2 ANQGSEA. Trimming removed 4 bases at V and 5 bases at J, with 3 bases between. The CDR3 spans 10 residues.

The chain is built from TRBV7-2 and TRBJ1-5; D remains ambiguous. Germline CDR1 SGHTA, CDR2 FQGNSA. Trimming took off 6 bases at V and 7 bases at J, with 13 bases between the two ends. The CDR3 totals 13 residues. The chain's CDR3 is CASSLSTLQPQHF. CDR3 nucleotide sequence: TGTGCCAGCAGTTTATCGACTCTCCAGCCCCAGCATTTT.

The rearrangement uses TRBV3-1 (or the pseudogene TRBV3-2) and TRBJ2-5; D call uncertain. This CDR3 spans 12 amino acids. Per the germline V gene, CDR1 is LGHDT and CDR2 is YNNKEL (reference sequence). Trimming pared 3 bases from V and 5 bases from J, leaving 7 bases between. This CDR3 is CASSHEDETQYF. The CDR3 nucleotides are TGTGCCAGCAGCCATGAGGACGAGACCCAGTACTTC.

The genes are TRBV6-1 and TRBJ1-4; the D is unclear. The CDR3 runs to 16 residues. Trimming took off 3 bases at V and 2 bases at J, with 13 bases between the two ends. The germline gives CDR1 MNHNS, CDR2 SASEGT. The CDR3 region has the DNA TGTGCCAGCAGTGAGAGCAATCGAGGGACTAATGAAAAACTGTTTTTT. Protein sequence: CASSESNRGTNEKLFF.

The gene calls are TRBV19 and TRBJ1-2; D might be TRBD1 (5 bases). The V end lost 5 bases, the J end lost 6 bases, and 16 bases lay between the germline ends. The CDR3 is made up of 14 amino acids. Germline values: CDR1 LNHDA, CDR2 SQIVND (reference sequence). DNA for the CDR3: TGTGCCAGTAGTTCTCGGGCCCCGGGACATGGCTACACCTTC. Its translation is CASSSRAPGHGYTF.